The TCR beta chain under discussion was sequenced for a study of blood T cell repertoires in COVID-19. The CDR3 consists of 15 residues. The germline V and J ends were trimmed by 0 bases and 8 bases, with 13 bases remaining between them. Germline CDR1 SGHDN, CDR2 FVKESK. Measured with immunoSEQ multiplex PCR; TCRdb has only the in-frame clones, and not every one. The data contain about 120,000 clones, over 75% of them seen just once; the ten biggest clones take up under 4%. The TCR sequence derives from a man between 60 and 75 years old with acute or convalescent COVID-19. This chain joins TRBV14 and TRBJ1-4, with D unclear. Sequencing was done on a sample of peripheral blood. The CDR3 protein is CASSQDRTGSEKLFF. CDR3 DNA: TGTGCCAGCAGCCAAGACCGGACTGGGTCGGAAAAACTGTTTTTT.